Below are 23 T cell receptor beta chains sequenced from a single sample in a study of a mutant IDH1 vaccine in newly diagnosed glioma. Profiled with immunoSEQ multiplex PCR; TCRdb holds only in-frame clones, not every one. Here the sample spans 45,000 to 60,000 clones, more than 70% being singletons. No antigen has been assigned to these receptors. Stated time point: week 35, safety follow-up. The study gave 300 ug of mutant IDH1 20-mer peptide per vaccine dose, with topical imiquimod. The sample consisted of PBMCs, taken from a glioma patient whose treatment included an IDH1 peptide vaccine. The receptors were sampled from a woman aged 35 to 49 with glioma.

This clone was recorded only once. CDR3 amino acids: CASRSGDGYTF. The CDR3 nucleotides read TGCGCCAGCAGATCCGGGGACGGCTACACCTTC. The chain recombines TRBV4-1 with TRBJ1-2; possible D gene TRBD1, 5 bases. Trimming removed 6 bases at V and 8 bases at J, with 10 bases between. CDR3 size: 11 residues. In germline, CDR1 is MGHRA, CDR2 YSYEKL.

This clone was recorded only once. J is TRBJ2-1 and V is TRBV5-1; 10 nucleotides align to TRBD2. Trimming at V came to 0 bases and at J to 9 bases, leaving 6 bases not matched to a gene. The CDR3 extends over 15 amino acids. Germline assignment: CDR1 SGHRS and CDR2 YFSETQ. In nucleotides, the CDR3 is TGCGCCAGCAGCTTGGGGAGCGGGGGGGCCCGTGAGCAGTTCTTC. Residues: CASSLGSGGAREQFF.

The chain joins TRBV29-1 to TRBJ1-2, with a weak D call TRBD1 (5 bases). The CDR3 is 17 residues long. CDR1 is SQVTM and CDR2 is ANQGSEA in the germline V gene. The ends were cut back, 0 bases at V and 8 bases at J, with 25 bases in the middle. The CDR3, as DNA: TGCAGCGTTGAAGATCCGGCAGGGTGGCGTTTAGAGGCCGGCTACACCTTC. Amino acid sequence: CSVEDPAGWRLEAGYTF.

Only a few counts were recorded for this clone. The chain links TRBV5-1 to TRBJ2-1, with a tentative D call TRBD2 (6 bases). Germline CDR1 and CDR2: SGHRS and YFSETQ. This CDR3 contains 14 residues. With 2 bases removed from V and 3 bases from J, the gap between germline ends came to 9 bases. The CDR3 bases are TGCGCCAGCAGCTTTCTTAGCGGCTACAATGAGCAGTTCTTC. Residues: CASSFLSGYNEQFF.

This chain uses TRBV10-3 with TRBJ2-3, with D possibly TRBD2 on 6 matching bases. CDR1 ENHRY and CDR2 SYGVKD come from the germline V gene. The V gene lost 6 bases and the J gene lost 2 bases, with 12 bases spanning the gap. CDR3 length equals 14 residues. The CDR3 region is CAIRDWTNTDTQYF. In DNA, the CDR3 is TGTGCCATCAGGGACTGGACTAACACAGATACGCAGTATTTT.

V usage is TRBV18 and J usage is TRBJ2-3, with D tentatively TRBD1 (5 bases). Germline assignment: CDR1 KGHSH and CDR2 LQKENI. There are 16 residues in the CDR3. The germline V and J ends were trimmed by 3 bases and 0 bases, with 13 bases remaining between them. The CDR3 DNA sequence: TGTGCCAGCTCACCCCGGACAATGATTAGCACAGATACGCAGTATTTT. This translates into CASSPRTMISTDTQYF.

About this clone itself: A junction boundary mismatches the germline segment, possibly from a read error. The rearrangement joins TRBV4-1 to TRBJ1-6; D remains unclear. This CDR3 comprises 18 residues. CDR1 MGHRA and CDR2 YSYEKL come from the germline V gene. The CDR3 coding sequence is TGCGCCAGCAGCCGATTCCCGGGCCGGACCTCCTATAATTCGCCCCTCCACTTT. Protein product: CASSRFPGRTSYNSPLHF.

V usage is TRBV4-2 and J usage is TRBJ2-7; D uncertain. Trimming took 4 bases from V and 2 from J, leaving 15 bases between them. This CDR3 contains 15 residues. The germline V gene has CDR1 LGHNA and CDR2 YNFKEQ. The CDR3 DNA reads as TGTGCCAGCAGCCGAGGTATGCCGGAAGCCTACGAGCAGTACTTC. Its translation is CASSRGMPEAYEQYF.

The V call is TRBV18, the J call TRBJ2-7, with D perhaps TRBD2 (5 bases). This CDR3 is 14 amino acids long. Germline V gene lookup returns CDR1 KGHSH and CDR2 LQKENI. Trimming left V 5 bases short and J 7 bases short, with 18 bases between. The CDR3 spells CASSEGHPPGEQYF. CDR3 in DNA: TGTGCCAGCTCAGAGGGCCACCCTCCGGGAGAGCAGTACTTC.

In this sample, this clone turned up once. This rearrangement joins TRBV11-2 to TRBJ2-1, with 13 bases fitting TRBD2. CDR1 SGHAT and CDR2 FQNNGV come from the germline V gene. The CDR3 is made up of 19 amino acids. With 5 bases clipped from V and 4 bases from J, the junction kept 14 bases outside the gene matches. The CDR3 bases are TGTGCCAGCAGCCCTAAACGCCGACTAGCGGGAGGCCGATACAATGAGCAGTTCTTC. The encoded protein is CASSPKRRLAGGRYNEQFF.

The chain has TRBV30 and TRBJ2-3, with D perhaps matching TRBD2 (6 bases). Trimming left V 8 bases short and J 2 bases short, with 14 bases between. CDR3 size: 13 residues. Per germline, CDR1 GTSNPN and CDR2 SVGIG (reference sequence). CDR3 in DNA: TGTGCCGGAGGGAAGGGGAACACAGATACGCAGTATTTT. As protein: CAGGKGNTDTQYF.

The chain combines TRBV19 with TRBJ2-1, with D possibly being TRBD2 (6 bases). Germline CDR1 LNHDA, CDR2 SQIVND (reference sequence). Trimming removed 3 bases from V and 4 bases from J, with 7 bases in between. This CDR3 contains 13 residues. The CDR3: CASSMGLYNEQFF. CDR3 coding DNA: TGTGCCAGTAGTATGGGACTTTACAATGAGCAGTTCTTC.

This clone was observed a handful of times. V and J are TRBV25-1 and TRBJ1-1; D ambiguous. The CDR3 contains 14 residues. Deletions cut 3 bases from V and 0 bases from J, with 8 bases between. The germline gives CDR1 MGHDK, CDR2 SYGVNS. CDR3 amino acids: CASSESDMNTEAFF. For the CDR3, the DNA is TGTGCCAGCAGTGAGTCTGACATGAACACTGAAGCTTTCTTT.

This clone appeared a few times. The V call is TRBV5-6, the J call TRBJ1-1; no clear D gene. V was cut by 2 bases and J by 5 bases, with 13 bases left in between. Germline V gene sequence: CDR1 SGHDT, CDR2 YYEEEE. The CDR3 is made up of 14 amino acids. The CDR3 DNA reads TGTGCCAGCAGCTTCCACACTGGATTTACTGAAGCTTTCTTT. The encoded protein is CASSFHTGFTEAFF.

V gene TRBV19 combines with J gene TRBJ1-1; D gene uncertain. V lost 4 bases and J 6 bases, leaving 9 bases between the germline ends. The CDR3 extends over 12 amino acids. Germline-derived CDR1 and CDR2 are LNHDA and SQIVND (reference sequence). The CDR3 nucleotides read TGTGCCAGTAGTACCGGGAGCGCTGAAGCTTTCTTT. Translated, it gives CASSTGSAEAFF.

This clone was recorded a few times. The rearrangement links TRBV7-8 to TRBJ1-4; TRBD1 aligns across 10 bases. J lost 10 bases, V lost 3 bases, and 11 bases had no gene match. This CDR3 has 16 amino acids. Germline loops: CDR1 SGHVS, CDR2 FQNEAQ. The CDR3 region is CASSLRRGQGPGKLFF. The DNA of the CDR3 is TGTGCCAGCAGCTTGAGAAGGGGACAGGGGCCTGGAAAACTGTTTTTT.

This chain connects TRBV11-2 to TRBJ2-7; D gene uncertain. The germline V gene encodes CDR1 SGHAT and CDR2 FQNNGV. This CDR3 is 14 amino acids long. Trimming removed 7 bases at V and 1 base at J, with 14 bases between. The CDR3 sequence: CASKAGYSSYEQYF. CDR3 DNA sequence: TGTGCCAGCAAGGCAGGTTATTCGTCCTACGAGCAGTACTTC.

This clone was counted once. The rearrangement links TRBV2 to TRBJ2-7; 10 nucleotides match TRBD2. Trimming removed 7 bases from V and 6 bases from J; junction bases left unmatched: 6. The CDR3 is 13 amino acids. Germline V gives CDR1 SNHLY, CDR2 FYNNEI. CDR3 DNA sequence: TGTGCCAGCAATCCTAGCGGGAGCGTCGAGCAGTACTTC. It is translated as CASNPSGSVEQYF.

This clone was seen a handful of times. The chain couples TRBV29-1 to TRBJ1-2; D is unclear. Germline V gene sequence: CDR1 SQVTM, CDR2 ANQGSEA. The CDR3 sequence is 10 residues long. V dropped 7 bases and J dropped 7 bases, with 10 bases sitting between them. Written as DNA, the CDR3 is TGCAGCGAACACAGTGCTGGCTACACCTTC. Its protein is CSEHSAGYTF.

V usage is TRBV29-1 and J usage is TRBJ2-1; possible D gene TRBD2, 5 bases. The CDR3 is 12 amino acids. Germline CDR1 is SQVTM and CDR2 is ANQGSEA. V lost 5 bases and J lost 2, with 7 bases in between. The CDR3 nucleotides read TGCAGCGTTCCGGGGACCTACAATGAGCAGTTCTTC. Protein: CSVPGTYNEQFF.

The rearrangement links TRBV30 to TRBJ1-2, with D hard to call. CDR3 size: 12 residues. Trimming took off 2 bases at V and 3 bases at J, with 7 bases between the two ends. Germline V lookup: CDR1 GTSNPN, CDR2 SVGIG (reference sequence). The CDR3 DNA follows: TGTGCCTGGAGTCTCCAGGACTATGGCTACACCTTC. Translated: CAWSLQDYGYTF.

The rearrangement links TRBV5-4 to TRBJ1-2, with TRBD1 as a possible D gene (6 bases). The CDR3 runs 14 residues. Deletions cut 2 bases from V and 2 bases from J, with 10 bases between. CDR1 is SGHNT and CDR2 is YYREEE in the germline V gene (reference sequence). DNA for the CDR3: TGTGCCAGCAGCTTCGGAGACAGGAACTATGGCTACACCTTC. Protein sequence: CASSFGDRNYGYTF.

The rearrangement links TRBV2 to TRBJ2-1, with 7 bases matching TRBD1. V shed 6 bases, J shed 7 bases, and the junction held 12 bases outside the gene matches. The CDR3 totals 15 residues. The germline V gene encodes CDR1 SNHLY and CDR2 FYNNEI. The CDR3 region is CASSHRGLRDNEQFF. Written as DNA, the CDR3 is TGTGCCAGCAGCCACAGGGGTCTACGAGATAATGAGCAGTTCTTC. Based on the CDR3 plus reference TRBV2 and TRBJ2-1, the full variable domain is EPEVTQTPSHQVTQMGQEVILRCVPISNHLYFYWYRQILGQKVEFLVSFYNNEISEKSEIFDDQFSVERPDGSNFTLKIRSTKLEDSAMYFCASSHRGLRDNEQFFGPGTRLTVL.